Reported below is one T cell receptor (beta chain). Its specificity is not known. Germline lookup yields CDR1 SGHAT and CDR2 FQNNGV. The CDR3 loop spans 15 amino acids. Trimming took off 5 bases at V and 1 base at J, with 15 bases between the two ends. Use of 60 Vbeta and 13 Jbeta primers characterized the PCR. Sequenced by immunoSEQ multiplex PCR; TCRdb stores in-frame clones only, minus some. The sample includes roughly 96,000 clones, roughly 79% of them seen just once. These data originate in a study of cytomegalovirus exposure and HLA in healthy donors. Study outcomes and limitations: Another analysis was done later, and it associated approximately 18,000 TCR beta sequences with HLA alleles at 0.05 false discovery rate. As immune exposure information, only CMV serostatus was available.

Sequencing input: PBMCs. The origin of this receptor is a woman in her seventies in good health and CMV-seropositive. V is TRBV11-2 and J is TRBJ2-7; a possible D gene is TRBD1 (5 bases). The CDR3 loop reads CASSLHSGPSYEQYF. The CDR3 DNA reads TGTGCCAGCAGCCTACACTCAGGGCCTTCCTACGAGCAGTACTTC. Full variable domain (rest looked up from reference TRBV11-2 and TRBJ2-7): EAGVAQSPRYKIIEKRQSVAFWCNPISGHATLYWYQQILGQGPKLLIQFQNNGVVDDSQLPKDRFSAERLKGVDSTLKIQPAKLEDSAVYLCASSLHSGPSYEQYFGPGTRLTVT.